The next 19 T cell receptor beta chains were all read from a single sample in a study of cytomegalovirus exposure and HLA in healthy donors. The PCR contained 60 Vbeta and 13 Jbeta primers. The method was immunoSEQ multiplex PCR; TCRdb's version includes in-frame clones alone and lacks a portion of them. The sample includes under 250,000 clones, approximately 88% seen only once; the top ten take about 0.77%. The sample taken for sequencing was PBMCs. These receptors were collected from a boy aged 2 to 9 in good health and CMV-seronegative.

The chain employs TRBV7-8 and TRBJ1-4; D is unclear. Germline lookup yields CDR1 SGHVS and CDR2 FQNEAQ. This CDR3 has 16 amino acids. Trimming pared 2 bases from V and 3 bases from J, leaving 13 bases between. CDR3 DNA: TGTGCCAGCAGCTTAAGAGGTCCGGTGTCTAATGAAAAACTGTTTTTT. Translation: CASSLRGPVSNEKLFF.

The chain couples TRBV6-5 to TRBJ2-1; 12 nucleotides align to TRBD2. V trimming: 0 bases; J trimming: 8 bases; junction bases outside the gene matches: 5. The CDR3 has 16 residues. Germline values: CDR1 MNHEY, CDR2 SVGAGI. The CDR3 DNA reads TGTGCCAGCAGTTACTCTGCTAGCGGGAGGGCACATGAGCAGTTCTTC. Translating it yields CASSYSASGRAHEQFF.

The chain combines TRBV6-1 with TRBJ2-5, with D possibly matching TRBD2 (6 bases). V dropped 4 bases and J dropped 4 bases, with 10 bases sitting between them. Germline CDR1 and CDR2: MNHNS and SASEGT. CDR3 length: 13 residues. The CDR3 is CASSVRGRETQYF. CDR3 coding DNA: TGTGCCAGCAGTGTGCGGGGAAGAGAGACCCAGTACTTC.

The CDR3 is CASSLRWGDNEQFF. The CDR3 nucleotides are TGTGCCAGCAGCTTAAGGTGGGGGGACAATGAGCAGTTCTTC. The chain combines TRBV7-2 with TRBJ2-1, with a tentative D call TRBD2 (6 bases). There are 14 residues in the CDR3. CDR1 is SGHTA, CDR2 FQGNSA, per germline. Trimming pared 2 bases from V and 5 bases from J, leaving 10 bases between.

The V call is TRBV10-3, the J call TRBJ2-7; TRBD1 aligns across 7 bases. Germline trimming cut 6 bases from V and 2 bases from J; bases unmatched to any gene: 4. The germline CDR1 and CDR2 sequences are ENHRY and SYGVKD. The CDR3 runs 13 residues. The CDR3 nucleotides are TGTGCCATCAGAGACAGGGACCCCTACGAGCAGTACTTC. Amino acids: CAIRDRDPYEQYF.

The rearrangement uses TRBV5-1 and TRBJ2-5; TRBD2 is a possible D gene (6 bases). V lost 5 bases, J lost 4 bases, and 6 bases lay in between. CDR3 length equals 11 residues. Germline CDR1 and CDR2: SGHRS and YFSETQ. The DNA for the CDR3 is TGCGCCAGCAGGGGGGGAGAGACCCAGTACTTC. Its protein product is CASRGGETQYF.

This chain joins TRBV6-5 and TRBJ1-6, with TRBD1 matching over 7 bases. V was pared by 4 bases and J by 10 bases, with 1 base of the junction left unmatched. Germline-derived CDR1 and CDR2 are MNHEY and SVGAGI. This CDR3 region has 12 residues. CDR3 sequence reads: CASSSRGSPLHF. CDR3 nucleotides: TGTGCCAGCAGTTCCAGGGGGTCACCCCTCCACTTT.

This clone was seen only once. The rearrangement joins TRBV30 to TRBJ1-3, with 8 bases identical to TRBD1. The germline V gene encodes CDR1 GTSNPN and CDR2 SVGIG (reference sequence). The CDR3 length is 12 residues. V lost 5 bases and J lost 4; bases outside the gene matches: 1. The CDR3 DNA reads as TGTGCCTGGGGACAGGGCGGAAACACCATATATTTT. Protein sequence: CAWGQGGNTIYF.

J is TRBJ1-1 and V is TRBV15; 7 bases align to TRBD1. Germline values: CDR1 LNHNV, CDR2 YYDKDF (reference sequence). CDR3 length: 14 amino acids. The J segment lost 6 bases and the V segment lost 1 base, leaving 5 bases of the junction unmatched. The CDR3 DNA is TGTGCCACCAGCAGAGTGTTCACAGGGGCTGAAGCTTTCTTT. Amino acids: CATSRVFTGAEAFF.

CDR3 DNA sequence: TGTGCCAGCAGCCACAGCGGGCAGCCGGCTTACGAGCAGTACTTC. It encodes CASSHSGQPAYEQYF. The rearrangement joins TRBV7-9 to TRBJ2-7; possibly TRBD2 for D (6 bases). The ends were cut back, 5 bases at V and 4 bases at J, with 18 bases in the middle. The germline V gene encodes CDR1 SEHNR and CDR2 FQNEAQ (reference sequence). The CDR3 sequence is 15 residues long.

The genes are TRBV6-6 and TRBJ2-1; D gene unclear. This CDR3 spans 12 amino acids. V was trimmed by 5 bases and J by 5 bases, leaving 7 bases between them. Germline V gene lookup returns CDR1 MNHNY and CDR2 SVGAGI (reference sequence). The chain's CDR3 is CASSRLDNEQFF. The DNA for the CDR3 is TGTGCCAGCAGTCGTCTAGACAATGAGCAGTTCTTC.

The rearrangement joins TRBV7-9 to TRBJ2-7, with 7 bases lining up with TRBD1. V dropped 5 bases and J dropped 6; count of bases not matched to a gene: 10. Germline V CDR1 and CDR2: SEHNR, FQNEAQ (reference sequence). CDR3 length: 14 amino acids. The CDR3 nucleotides read TGTGCCAGCAGCCCGGCGGACAGGACCCTCGAGCAGTACTTC. It specifies CASSPADRTLEQYF.

The rearrangement uses TRBV19 and TRBJ1-2; 9 nucleotides line up with TRBD1. After removal of 5 bases from V and 7 bases from J, the junction contained 5 bases not matched to a gene. The germline V gene has CDR1 LNHDA and CDR2 SQIVND (reference sequence). The CDR3 spans 13 residues. DNA for the CDR3: TGTGCCAGTAGTGAACAGGGGGCTGGTGGCTACACCTTC. It yields the protein CASSEQGAGGYTF.

The rearrangement joins TRBV7-9 to TRBJ2-7, with 12 bases fitting TRBD2. After removal of 2 bases from V and 7 bases from J, the junction contained 3 bases not matched to a gene. The CDR3 totals 14 residues. CDR1 and CDR2 (germline): SEHNR, FQNEAQ (reference sequence). Here the CDR3 reads CASSLLAGGGEQYF. In DNA form, the CDR3 reads TGTGCCAGCAGCTTACTAGCGGGAGGGGGAGAGCAGTACTTC.

The chain has TRBV9 and TRBJ1-2; D is unresolved. The V gene lost 5 bases and the J gene lost 6 bases, with 17 bases spanning the gap. Germline V CDR1 and CDR2: SGDLS, YYNGEE. The CDR3 is 14 residues long. The CDR3 protein is CASRTTGGANGYTF. The CDR3 DNA reads TGTGCCAGCAGAACTACCGGAGGCGCAAATGGCTACACCTTC.

The CDR3 sequence is CASSVSGGELFF. In nucleotides, the CDR3 is TGTGCCAGCAGCGTGTCAGGCGGGGAGCTGTTTTTT. This sequence joins TRBV9 and TRBJ2-2; no firm D call. Germline V gives CDR1 SGDLS, CDR2 YYNGEE. The CDR3 sequence is 12 residues long. V was clipped by 2 bases and J by 7 bases, with 6 bases between them. Together with reference TRBV9 and TRBJ2-2, the CDR3 gives the full variable domain: DSGVTQTPKHLITATGQRVTLRCSPRSGDLSVYWYQQSLDQGLQFLIQYYNGEERAKGNILERFSAQQFPDLHSELNLSSLELGDSALYFCASSVSGGELFFGEGSRLTVL.

The chain uses TRBV9 and TRBJ2-3, with TRBD1 identical over 8 bases. The CDR3 extends over 14 amino acids. V was pared by 3 bases and J by 10 bases, with 10 bases of the junction left unmatched. Germline V lookup: CDR1 SGDLS, CDR2 YYNGEE. The CDR3 reads CASSAGDRRAAQYF. Written as DNA, the CDR3 is TGTGCCAGCAGCGCTGGGGACAGGCGGGCGGCGCAGTATTTT.

The V gene is TRBV7-2, the J gene TRBJ2-7; tentative D call: TRBD2 (5 bases). The germline CDR1 and CDR2 sequences are SGHTA and FQGNSA. The germline V and J ends were trimmed by 1 base and 0 bases, with 10 bases remaining between them. CDR3 size: 15 residues. The CDR3 sequence: CASSLGGQSSYEQYF. For the CDR3, the DNA is TGTGCCAGCAGCTTAGGAGGGCAGAGCTCCTACGAGCAGTACTTC.

V usage is TRBV27 and J usage is TRBJ2-5, with TRBD1 matching 7 bases. The closer fit of TRBJ2-7 to the DNA end suggests the J call may be wrong. From germline, CDR1 is MNHEY and CDR2 SMNVEV (reference sequence). CDR3 size: 14 residues. In DNA form, the CDR3 reads TGTGCCAGCAGTTTAGACAGGGAACCCTACGAGCAGTACTTC. Amino acid sequence: CASSLDREPYEQYF.